This T cell receptor (beta chain) was identified in a study of T cell responses to AZD1222 COVID-19 vaccine. Method: immunoSEQ multiplex PCR; TCRdb's copy keeps in-frame clones and lacks some. The repertoire holds over 100,000 clones, with roughly 90% as singletons. Germline V gene data show CDR1 as LNHDA and CDR2 as SQIVND (reference sequence). This CDR3 has 15 amino acids. The V end lost 6 bases, the J end lost 2 bases, and 16 bases lay between the germline ends. The material was peripheral blood, obtained on day 0 of AZD1222 vaccination. The chain combines TRBV19 with TRBJ1-2, with a tentative D call TRBD1 (5 bases). The clonotype was recovered from an adult in good health. DNA for the CDR3: TGTGCCAGTAGGCCCATTGGGGCGGCGAACTATGGCTACACCTTC. Its translation is CASRPIGAANYGYTF.